This TCR beta chain was found in a study of T cell changes during pregnancy in multiple sclerosis. Profiled with immunoSEQ multiplex PCR; TCRdb holds only in-frame clones, not every one. The table has around 72,000 clones, 75% to 95% seen once. V shed 6 bases and J shed 0 bases, with 16 bases lying between them. Germline V lookup: CDR1 SGHTA, CDR2 FQGTGA. CDR3 length: 16 amino acids. The receptor's source is a female donor with multiple sclerosis, enrolled in a pregnancy study. The chain joins TRBV7-3 to TRBJ2-3; perhaps TRBD2 as D (6 bases). The sample consisted of CD4+ T cells from peripheral blood mononuclear cells, taken before pregnancy. The CDR3 here is CASRLPGTASTDTQYF. CDR3 coding DNA: TGTGCCAGCAGGTTACCGGGGACTGCTAGCACAGATACGCAGTATTTT.